The rows below give T cell receptor beta chains drawn from one sample of a study of T-cell reconstitution after alpha-beta-depleted transplantation in children. TCRdb reprocessed the PCR reads with MiXCR, giving one entry per CDR3 protein. The table lists about 600,000 distinct CDR3 sequences, more than 20% of them singletons. The sample here was PBMCs, mostly from graft donor cells, taken 360 days after TCRalphabeta/CD19-depleted stem cell transplant. Source of these receptors: a boy younger than two who had a stem cell transplant for acute myeloid leukemia, so the T cells may come from the graft donor. Each CDR3 is given with its conserved first and last residue. D genes are given only for firm matches.

TRBJ2-7	TRBV12-3/TRBV12-4	TRBD2	CASRSTGTSREQYF
TRBJ1-2	TRBV5-5	.	CASSLDWAYYGYTF
TRBJ2-1	TRBV7-2	.	CASSPRGDFNEQFF
TRBJ1-1	TRBV7-8	.	CASSPRGDDGTEAFF
TRBJ2-5	TRBV20-1	TRBD2	CSAAPGLAPETQYF
TRBJ2-2	TRBV4-3	.	CASSQDPLGATGELFF
TRBJ1-5	TRBV7-9	.	CASSLYGDQPQHF
TRBJ2-5	TRBV29-1	TRBD2	CSVFWGGETQYF
TRBJ2-1	TRBV10-1	TRBD2	CASSEGAGGYNNEQFF
TRBJ2-3	TRBV10-1	TRBD2	CASSGQLAGGPDTQYF
TRBJ2-7	TRBV7-2	.	CASSFRVVGRTSYEQYF
TRBJ2-2	TRBV24-1	.	CATSEAGIAGELFF
TRBJ1-2	TRBV4-2	.	CASSQEPGPYGYTF
TRBJ2-1	TRBV18	.	CASSRNRESPYNEQFF
TRBJ1-6	TRBV6-5	.	CASSRRGSSYNSPLHF
TRBJ2-7	TRBV20-1	TRBD2	CSAKSGTSTYEQYF
TRBJ1-2	TRBV5-1	.	CASSLYPDGYTF
TRBJ1-1	TRBV7-2	.	CASSFRLGGDTEAFF
TRBJ2-3	TRBV20-1	TRBD2	CGETSGGTTDTQYF
TRBJ1-2	TRBV7-9	.	CASSFRTEGGYTF
TRBJ2-1	TRBV5-1	.	CASSLTPEGNEQFF
TRBJ1-2	TRBV6-6	.	CASSYLRNGYTF
TRBJ2-1	TRBV20-1	.	CSAQIWGEYNEQFF
TRBJ2-5	TRBV7-2	TRBD1	CASSRGTGERETQYF
TRBJ2-7	TRBV29-1	.	CSVGNRLSSYEQYF
TRBJ1-1	TRBV6-5	TRBD1	CASSYNRGTEAFF
TRBJ1-3	TRBV12-3/TRBV12-4	.	CASSFVGQGAFGNTVYF
TRBJ2-5	TRBV4-2	TRBD2	CASSQGVGRVQETQYF
TRBJ2-6	TRBV12-3/TRBV12-4	.	CASSLSLTVSGANVLTF
TRBJ2-7	TRBV9	.	CASSVEEVSSYEQYF
TRBJ2-3	TRBV20-1	.	CSARRGATLPGTQYF
TRBJ2-1	TRBV20-1	TRBD2	CSARDALAGGRSYNEQFF
TRBJ2-7	TRBV12-3/TRBV12-4	.	CASSDRGSYEQYF
TRBJ2-3	TRBV20-1	TRBD2	CSAVAGAISTDTQYF
TRBJ1-2	TRBV21-1	.	CASSKAQASCGYTF
TRBJ2-1	TRBV12-3/TRBV12-4	TRBD2	CASSPSTSGVPNEQFF
TRBJ2-1	TRBV15	.	CATSRDRDPTYNEQFF
TRBJ1-4	TRBV7-2	.	CASSLSGDEKLFF
TRBJ1-2	TRBV12-3/TRBV12-4	.	CASGPERTYGYTF
TRBJ2-7	TRBV12-3/TRBV12-4	.	CASGPRDKAYEQYF
TRBJ2-3	TRBV2	.	CASSEVTLADTQYF
TRBJ2-3	TRBV20-1	.	CSASLWASTDTQYF
TRBJ2-5	TRBV6-6	.	CASGQVEETQYF
TRBJ2-5	TRBV20-1	.	CSARVPGSRETQYF
TRBJ2-1	TRBV20-1	.	CSASMGFAGDEQFF
TRBJ1-1	TRBV20-1	.	CSARERGEATEAFF
TRBJ1-2	TRBV20-1	TRBD1	CSAVGTGNGYTF
TRBJ2-2	TRBV24-1	.	CATAPGKGPGNTGELFF
TRBJ2-5	TRBV3-1	.	CASGVWRETQYF
TRBJ1-1	TRBV6-5	.	CASSYSTYGAGDMNTEAFF
TRBJ1-6	TRBV10-3	.	CAISPGERGSPLHF
TRBJ2-5	TRBV20-1	.	CSAGQGGETQYF
TRBJ2-1	TRBV5-6	.	CASSSRRAGSYNEQFF